This record concerns one TCR beta chain sequence. TCRdb keeps only in-frame clones here, not all; method: immunoSEQ multiplex PCR. This table has approximately 54,000 clones, roughly 76% appearing once. The data derive from a study of blood T cell repertoires in COVID-19. About the research overall: The United States, Italy and Spain provided the acute and convalescent COVID-19 samples.

This CDR3 is 18 amino acids long. With 0 bases removed from V and 3 bases from J, the gap between germline ends came to 20 bases. CDR1 is MGHRA, CDR2 YSYEKL, per germline. The sequence came from a woman in her sixties with acute or convalescent COVID-19. The rearrangement joins TRBV4-1 to TRBJ1-1; TRBD1 might be the D (6 bases). The sequencing sample was made of peripheral blood. CDR3 loop: CASSQDVPALRGDTEAFF. DNA for the CDR3: TGCGCCAGCAGCCAAGATGTCCCCGCCCTCAGGGGCGACACTGAAGCTTTCTTT.